These 31 T cell receptor beta chains came from one sample sequenced in a study of T-cell memory formation after mild COVID-19. A single record per CDR3 protein comes from TCRdb applying MiXCR to the 5' RACE reads. The repertoire holds about 310,000 distinct CDR3 sequences, with roughly a fifth as singletons. The specimen sequenced was PBMCs or a T cell subset sorted from them (not recorded which). Source of these receptors: a man aged 18 to 29 who had mild COVID-19 (a few samples of this study predate the infection). Cell type and time point are not known.

The chain carries TRBV4-2 and TRBJ2-6; D gene uncertain. This CDR3 region has 17 residues. CDR1 and CDR2 from the germline V gene are LGHNA and YNFKEQ. The germline V and J ends were trimmed by 4 bases and 0 bases, with 13 bases remaining between them. CDR3 sequence: CASSRGPASSGANVLTF. CDR3 nucleotide sequence: TGTGCCAGCAGCCGAGGCCCTGCGAGCTCTGGGGCCAACGTCCTGACTTTC.

V gene TRBV3-1 combines with J gene TRBJ2-5, with D perhaps given as TRBD1 or TRBD2 (6 bases each). Trimming took 6 bases from V and 1 from J, leaving 9 bases between them. Looked up from germline, CDR1 is LGHDT and CDR2 is YNNKEL (reference sequence). The CDR3 sequence is 13 residues long. Here the CDR3 DNA reads TGTGCCAGCAGAACGGGGGCCCAAGAGACCCAGTACTTC. Translated: CASRTGAQETQYF.

This clonotype was counted at least ten times. The germline gene is not matched at one end of the junction; a read error may be the cause. V and J are TRBV5-1 and TRBJ1-1, with D uncertain. The germline V gene encodes CDR1 SGHRS and CDR2 YFSETQ. The length of the CDR3 is 11 residues. This chain's CDR3 is CASSLGLEAFF. The CDR3 region has the DNA TGTGCCAGCAGTCTAGGTCTTGAAGCTTTCTTT. The whole variable domain, remainder taken from reference TRBV5-1 and TRBJ1-1, is KAGVTQTPRYLIKTRGQQVTLSCSPISGHRSVSWYQQTPGQGLQFLFEYFSETQRNKGNFPGRFSGRQFSNSRSEMNVSTLELGDSALYLCASSLGLEAFFGQGTRLTVV.

This clonotype has just a few counts. The genes are TRBV19 and TRBJ2-1; D is possibly TRBD1 (6 bases). Trimming pared 8 bases from V and 4 bases from J, leaving 15 bases between. Germline assignment: CDR1 LNHDA and CDR2 SQIVND (reference sequence). This CDR3 spans 14 amino acids. CDR3 amino acids: CASVQARGYNEQFF. DNA for the CDR3: TGTGCCAGTGTCCAAGCCAGGGGATACAATGAGCAGTTCTTC.

This sequence joins TRBV7-2 and TRBJ1-5, with 11 bases fitting TRBD1. Germline loops: CDR1 SGHTA, CDR2 FQGNSA. J was trimmed by 6 bases and V by 6 bases; bases with no gene match: 7. The length of the CDR3 is 15 residues. CDR3 sequence: CASSITGQGGQPQHF. The CDR3 DNA sequence: TGTGCCAGCAGTATTACGGGACAGGGGGGTCAGCCCCAGCATTTT. The full variable domain, in which reference TRBV7-2 and TRBJ1-5 provide the parts outside the CDR3, is GAGVSQSPSNKVTEKGKDVELRCDPISGHTALYWYRQSLGQGLEFLIYFQGNSAPDKSGLPSDRFSAERTGGSVSTLTIQRTQQEDSAVYLCASSITGQGGQPQHFGDGTRLSIL.

This clonotype turned up a few times. The genes are TRBV5-1 and TRBJ2-4, with D perhaps TRBD1 (5 bases). The CDR3 totals 14 residues. Trimming cost V 4 bases and J 0 bases, with 8 bases left between them. Per the germline V gene, CDR1 is SGHRS and CDR2 is YFSETQ. The CDR3 region has the DNA TGCGCCAGCAGCCTGGACACAGCCAAAAACATTCAGTACTTC. Translated, it gives CASSLDTAKNIQYF.

This clonotype was found a few times. The CDR3 coding sequence is TGCGCCAGCAGCCAAGTATTCAGGGCCGCCCTTGAAGCTTTCTTT. Its protein is CASSQVFRAALEAFF. The gene calls are TRBV4-3 and TRBJ1-1, with TRBD1 as a possible D gene (5 bases). Deletions cut 1 base from V and 7 bases from J, with 16 bases between. The germline gives CDR1 LGHNA, CDR2 YSLEER. This CDR3 has 15 amino acids.

This clonotype was seen ten or more times. The gene calls are TRBV6-4 and TRBJ2-2; a weak D match, TRBD2 (6 bases). The CDR3 extends over 14 amino acids. From germline, CDR1 is MRHNA and CDR2 SNTAGT. V was trimmed by 3 bases and J by 7 bases, leaving 12 bases between them. CDR3 in amino acids: CASSEKGGGGELFF. CDR3 in DNA: TGTGCCAGCAGTGAGAAGGGAGGTGGCGGGGAGCTGTTTTTT.

The table lists this clonotype with a few counts. The chain uses TRBV7-2 and TRBJ2-1; 7 bases match TRBD2. Germline CDR1 reads SGHTA; CDR2 reads FQGNSA. Trimming at V came to 2 bases and at J to 8 bases, leaving 6 bases not matched to a gene. The CDR3 contains 14 residues. The CDR3 sequence: CASSLSWGGYEQFF. The CDR3 bases are TGTGCCAGCAGCTTAAGTTGGGGAGGGTATGAGCAGTTCTTC.

There are a few counts of this clonotype. V usage is TRBV5-1 and J usage is TRBJ1-2, with 7 bases that match TRBD1. Germline loops: CDR1 SGHRS, CDR2 YFSETQ. The CDR3 is 14 residues long. With V trimmed by 0 bases and J by 3 bases, 2 bases remained unmatched. In nucleotides, the CDR3 is TGCGCCAGCAGCTTGGTAGGGACAGACTATGGCTACACCTTC. Translation: CASSLVGTDYGYTF.

This clonotype has at least ten counts. The chain is built from TRBV7-3 and TRBJ2-5; a possible D gene is TRBD1 (7 bases). The ends were cut back, 5 bases at V and 2 bases at J, with 18 bases in the middle. Germline loops: CDR1 SGHTA, CDR2 FQGTGA. This CDR3 contains 16 residues. DNA for the CDR3: TGTGCCAGCAGCCAATCCGGACAGGCGGGACAAGAGACCCAGTACTTC. It translates to CASSQSGQAGQETQYF.

The V call is TRBV18, the J call TRBJ2-7; TRBD1 matches at 7 bases. The CDR3 has 13 amino acids. Germline trimming cut 9 bases from V and 1 base from J; bases unmatched to any gene: 6. Germline assignment: CDR1 KGHSH and CDR2 LQKENI. In nucleotides, the CDR3 is TGTGCCAGTGACTCGGGACAGTCCTACGAGCAGTACTTC. Its protein product is CASDSGQSYEQYF. Variable domain in full (rest from reference TRBV18 and TRBJ2-7): NAGVMQNPRHLVRRRGQEARLRCSPMKGHSHVYWYRQLPEEGLKFMVYLQKENIIDESGMPKERFSAEFPKEGPSILRIQQVVRGDSAAYFCASDSGQSYEQYFGPGTRLTVT.

The chain has TRBV4-3 and TRBJ1-1; D uncertain. The CDR3 spans 14 residues. Germline values: CDR1 LGHNA, CDR2 YSLEER. The V end lost 0 bases, the J end lost 1 base, and 6 bases lay between the germline ends. This chain's CDR3 is CASSQDPWNTEAFF. For the CDR3, the DNA is TGCGCCAGCAGCCAAGATCCCTGGAACACTGAAGCTTTCTTT.

Many counts were recorded for this clonotype. The chain links TRBV12-3 or TRBV12-4 to TRBJ2-5, with D unclear. With 2 bases removed from V and 3 bases from J, the gap between germline ends came to 4 bases. This CDR3 is 12 amino acids long. CDR3 DNA sequence: TGTGCCAGCAGTTTAATGGAAGAGACCCAGTACTTC. Its protein is CASSLMEETQYF.

Notes on this clonotype: The conserved phenylalanine or tryptophan normally closing the CDR3 is absent here, so this likely arose from a read error. This sequence joins TRBV15 and TRBJ2-5; the match to TRBD1 covers 7 bases. The CDR3 spans 14 residues. Trimming at V came to 3 bases and at J to 1 base, leaving 2 bases not matched to a gene. Germline V gives CDR1 LNHNV, CDR2 YYDKDF (reference sequence). CDR3 protein: CATSRDRTQETQYS. The CDR3 DNA follows: TGTGCCACCAGCAGGGACAGGACCCAAGAGACCCAGTACTCC.

The chain is built from TRBV29-1 and TRBJ2-5, with 7 positions matching TRBD1. The J segment lost 5 bases and the V segment lost 0 bases, leaving 6 bases of the junction unmatched. The V gene's germline CDR1 is SQVTM and CDR2 ANQGSEA. The CDR3 runs 14 residues. For the CDR3, the DNA is TGCAGCGTTGAAGACAGGGGGTCCGGGGAGACCCAGTACTTC. Its translation is CSVEDRGSGETQYF.

The chain recombines TRBV6-5 with TRBJ2-5, with TRBD2 as a possible D gene (6 bases). The CDR3 is 13 residues long. Germline assignment: CDR1 MNHEY and CDR2 SVGAGI. Trimming cost V 2 bases and J 5 bases, with 9 bases left between them. The CDR3 DNA sequence: TGTGCCAGCAGTTACGCTGGGGGGGAGACCCAGTACTTC. It specifies CASSYAGGETQYF.

This clonotype was observed a handful of times. The J gene is TRBJ1-5, the V gene TRBV29-1, with D uncertain. Germline V gene data show CDR1 as SQVTM and CDR2 as ANQGSEA. CDR3 length equals 13 residues. Trimming stripped 4 bases from V and 6 bases from J, with 13 bases between. The CDR3 coding sequence is TGCAGCGTTGTGGAGGGCCCGACTCAGCCCCAGCATTTT. It is translated as CSVVEGPTQPQHF. Full variable domain (missing parts from reference TRBV29-1 and TRBJ1-5): SAVISQKPSRDICQRGTSLTIQCQVDSQVTMMFWYRQQPGQSLTLIATANQGSEATYESGFVIDKFPISRPNLTFSTLTVSNMSPEDSSIYLCSVVEGPTQPQHFGDGTRLSIL.

This clonotype showed up just a few times. CDR3 coding DNA: TGCGCCAGCAGCGACACTACAACGCGGGGGGATACGCAGTATTTT. Translation gives CASSDTTTRGDTQYF. This chain uses TRBV5-1 with TRBJ2-3; 7 bases align to TRBD2. Germline V lookup: CDR1 SGHRS, CDR2 YFSETQ. CDR3 length: 15 residues. Germline trimming cut 4 bases from V and 6 bases from J; bases unmatched to any gene: 11.

The V and J genes are TRBV11-2 and TRBJ1-5; D is possibly TRBD1 (5 bases). From germline, CDR1 is SGHAT and CDR2 FQNNGV. CDR3 size: 18 residues. Trimming took 5 bases from V and 4 from J, leaving 24 bases between them. The CDR3 DNA is TGTGCCAGCAGCCCGGGGGGTGATTGGACCCCAATAAATCAGCCCCAGCATTTT. The encoded protein is CASSPGGDWTPINQPQHF.

The J gene is TRBJ2-2, the V gene TRBV7-9, with TRBD1 identical over 7 bases. The CDR3 spans 16 residues. V lost 5 bases and J lost 5; bases outside the gene matches: 11. The V gene's germline CDR1 is SEHNR and CDR2 FQNEAQ (reference sequence). CDR3 nucleotide sequence: TGTGCCAGCAGCACCTACAGGGGAAGTAAGACCGGGGAGCTGTTTTTT. Amino acid sequence: CASSTYRGSKTGELFF.

This rearrangement joins TRBV7-2 to TRBJ1-1; 7 bases match TRBD1. V trimming: 3 bases; J trimming: 4 bases; junction bases outside the gene matches: 8. Germline CDR1 is SGHTA and CDR2 is FQGNSA. The CDR3 has 15 residues. CDR3 protein: CASSLARTGSTEAFF. CDR3 coding DNA: TGTGCCAGCAGCTTGGCCCGGACAGGAAGCACTGAAGCTTTCTTT.

There are a few counts of this clonotype. CDR3 nucleotides: TGTGCCAGCAGTTACGGGACTAGCGGGGGGCTTCAACAGTATTTT. Protein product: CASSYGTSGGLQQYF. This chain joins TRBV12-3 or TRBV12-4 and TRBJ2-3, with TRBD2 identical over 15 bases. The trim removed 4 bases at V and 12 bases at J, leaving 8 bases unmatched. This CDR3 is built from 15 residues.

This chain joins TRBV7-2 and TRBJ1-6; D gene unclear. The CDR3 has 15 residues. The V end lost 0 bases, the J end lost 8 bases, and 11 bases lay between the germline ends. CDR1 is SGHTA and CDR2 is FQGNSA in the germline V gene. The CDR3 sequence: CASSLAWWRDSPLHF. The DNA for the CDR3 is TGTGCCAGCAGCTTAGCGTGGTGGCGCGATTCACCCCTCCACTTT.

The genes are TRBV7-9 and TRBJ1-2; 7 positions agree with TRBD1. CDR3 length: 15 amino acids. From germline, CDR1 is SEHNR and CDR2 FQNEAQ (reference sequence). The V gene end was trimmed by 5 bases and the J gene end by 4 bases; junction bases not matched to a gene: 10. The CDR3 protein is CASSTDNRGIYGYTF. The CDR3 DNA follows: TGTGCCAGCAGCACCGACAACAGGGGTATCTATGGCTACACCTTC. Using reference TRBV7-9 and TRBJ1-2 for the parts outside the CDR3, the full variable domain is DTGVSQNPRHKITKRGQNVTFRCDPISEHNRLYWYRQTLGQGPEFLTYFQNEAQLEKSRLLSDRFSAERPKGSFSTLEIQRTEQGDSAMYLCASSTDNRGIYGYTFGSGTRLTVV.

This CDR3 reads CSAETAGLAGSLADTQYF. The CDR3 DNA is TGCAGTGCAGAGACCGCGGGACTAGCGGGGTCTTTGGCAGATACGCAGTATTTT. The chain combines TRBV20-1 with TRBJ2-3; 13 nucleotides line up with TRBD2. CDR3 length: 18 residues. V was pared by 6 bases and J by 4 bases, with 16 bases of the junction left unmatched. In germline, CDR1 is DFQATT, CDR2 SNEGSKA (reference sequence).

The table lists this clonotype with many counts. This chain joins TRBV25-1 and TRBJ2-2; TRBD1 is a possible D gene (6 bases). The CDR3 covers 16 residues. V dropped 3 bases and J dropped 5 bases, with 16 bases sitting between them. The germline V gene has CDR1 MGHDK and CDR2 SYGVNS. CDR3 nucleotide sequence: TGTGCCAGCAGTGATCTACAGGGCCCTAGGACCGGGGAGCTGTTTTTT. It specifies CASSDLQGPRTGELFF.

The chain is built from TRBV6-2 or TRBV6-3 and TRBJ2-1, with no clear D. Germline V CDR1 and CDR2: MNHEY, SVGEGT. V was shortened by 6 bases and J by 5 bases, with 11 bases between the two germline ends. The CDR3 runs 13 residues. CDR3 DNA: TGTGCCAGCAGACTCTCATCGAACAATGAGCAGTTCTTC. Translating it yields CASRLSSNNEQFF.

The table lists this clonotype with a few counts. This chain joins TRBV5-4 and TRBJ2-3; D is possibly TRBD1 (7 bases). The CDR3 is 16 residues long. Deletions cut 4 bases from V and 2 bases from J, with 17 bases between. Germline assignment: CDR1 SGHNT and CDR2 YYREEE (reference sequence). This CDR3 reads CASSSPGGRNTDTQYF. CDR3 coding DNA: TGTGCCAGCAGCAGCCCAGGGGGGAGGAACACAGATACGCAGTATTTT.

V is TRBV5-1 and J is TRBJ1-3; D gene ambiguous. Trimming stripped 0 bases from V and 2 bases from J, with 9 bases between. CDR1 and CDR2 (germline): SGHRS, YFSETQ. The CDR3 loop spans 15 amino acids. The CDR3 nucleotides read TGCGCCAGCAGCTTGGGGGTGTTGGCTGGAAACACCATATATTTT. Residues: CASSLGVLAGNTIYF. Filled out from reference TRBV5-1 and TRBJ1-3, the complete variable domain reads KAGVTQTPRYLIKTRGQQVTLSCSPISGHRSVSWYQQTPGQGLQFLFEYFSETQRNKGNFPGRFSGRQFSNSRSEMNVSTLELGDSALYLCASSLGVLAGNTIYFGEGSWLTVV.

This clonotype was picked up a small number of times. J is TRBJ2-3 and V is TRBV9; 9 bases align to TRBD1. The CDR3 is 20 residues long. Losses at the gene ends were 3 bases for V and 5 bases for J; bases not matched to a gene: 22. Looked up from germline, CDR1 is SGDLS and CDR2 is YYNGEE. CDR3 sequence (DNA): TGTGCCAGCAGCGGGGTTTCGTCCCCTCAGCCGGGACAGGGTCTAGATACGCAGTATTTT. Translated: CASSGVSSPQPGQGLDTQYF.